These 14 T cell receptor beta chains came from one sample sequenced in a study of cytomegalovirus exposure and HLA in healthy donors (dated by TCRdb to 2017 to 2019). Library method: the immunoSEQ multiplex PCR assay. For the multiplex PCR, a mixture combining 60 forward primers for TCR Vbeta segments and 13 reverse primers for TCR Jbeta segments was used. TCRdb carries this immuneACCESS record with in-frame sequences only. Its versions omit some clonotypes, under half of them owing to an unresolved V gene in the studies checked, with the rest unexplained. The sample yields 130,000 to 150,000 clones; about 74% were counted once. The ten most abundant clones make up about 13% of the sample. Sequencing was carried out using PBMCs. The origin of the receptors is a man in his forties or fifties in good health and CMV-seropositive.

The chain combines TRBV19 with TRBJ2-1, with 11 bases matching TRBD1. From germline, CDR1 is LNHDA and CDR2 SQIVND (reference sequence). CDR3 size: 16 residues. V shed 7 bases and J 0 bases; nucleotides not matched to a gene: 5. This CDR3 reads CASKGQGASSYNEQFF. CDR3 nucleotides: TGTGCCAGTAAAGGACAGGGGGCCAGCTCCTACAATGAGCAGTTCTTC.

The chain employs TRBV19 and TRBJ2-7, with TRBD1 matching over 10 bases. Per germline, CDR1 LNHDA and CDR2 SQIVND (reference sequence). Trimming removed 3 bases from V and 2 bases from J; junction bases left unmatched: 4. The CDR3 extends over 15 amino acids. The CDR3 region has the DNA TGTGCCAGTAGTATTCGGGACAGGGGAGCCTACGAGCAGTACTTC. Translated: CASSIRDRGAYEQYF.

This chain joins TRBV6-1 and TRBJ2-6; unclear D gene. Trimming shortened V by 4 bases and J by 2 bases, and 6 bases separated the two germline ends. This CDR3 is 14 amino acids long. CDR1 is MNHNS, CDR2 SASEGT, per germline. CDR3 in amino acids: CASSAEPGANVLTF. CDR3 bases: TGTGCCAGCAGTGCAGAACCTGGGGCCAACGTCCTGACTTTC.

CDR3 amino acids: CASSLVSDQETQYF. CDR3 sequence (DNA): TGCGCCAGCAGCTTGGTGTCAGATCAAGAGACCCAGTACTTC. The chain links TRBV5-1 to TRBJ2-5; D is uncertain. Germline V gene sequence: CDR1 SGHRS, CDR2 YFSETQ. Trimming pared 0 bases from V and 2 bases from J, leaving 8 bases between. The CDR3 runs to 14 residues. The full variable domain, rest sourced from reference TRBV5-1 and TRBJ2-5, is KAGVTQTPRYLIKTRGQQVTLSCSPISGHRSVSWYQQTPGQGLQFLFEYFSETQRNKGNFPGRFSGRQFSNSRSEMNVSTLELGDSALYLCASSLVSDQETQYFGPGTRLLVL.

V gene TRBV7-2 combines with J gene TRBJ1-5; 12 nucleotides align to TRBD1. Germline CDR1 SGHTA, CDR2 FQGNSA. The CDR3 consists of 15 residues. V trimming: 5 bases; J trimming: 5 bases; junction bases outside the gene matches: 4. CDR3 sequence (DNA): TGTGCCAGCAGCCACGGGACAGGGGGCTATCAGCCCCAGCATTTT. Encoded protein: CASSHGTGGYQPQHF.

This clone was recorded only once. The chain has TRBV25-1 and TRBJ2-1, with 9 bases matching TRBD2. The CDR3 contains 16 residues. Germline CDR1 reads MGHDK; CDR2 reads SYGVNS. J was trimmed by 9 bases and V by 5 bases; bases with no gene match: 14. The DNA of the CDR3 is TGTGCCAGCAGTCCCCTGTGGAGTAGCGGGAGTGTTGAGCAGTTCTTC. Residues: CASSPLWSSGSVEQFF. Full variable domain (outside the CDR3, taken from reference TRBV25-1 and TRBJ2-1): EADIYQTPRYLVIGTGKKITLECSQTMGHDKMYWYQQDPGMELHLIHYSYGVNSTEKGDLSSESTVSRIRTEHFPLTLESARPSHTSQYLCASSPLWSSGSVEQFFGPGTRLTVL.

CDR3 coding DNA: TGTGCCAGCAGCTTATTGGAGGGTGAGCAGTACTTC. Its translation: CASSLLEGEQYF. The chain joins TRBV7-9 to TRBJ2-7; TRBD2 might be the D (6 bases). The CDR3 length is 12 residues. The V gene's germline CDR1 is SEHNR and CDR2 FQNEAQ (reference sequence). V lost 2 bases and J lost 7, with 9 bases in between.

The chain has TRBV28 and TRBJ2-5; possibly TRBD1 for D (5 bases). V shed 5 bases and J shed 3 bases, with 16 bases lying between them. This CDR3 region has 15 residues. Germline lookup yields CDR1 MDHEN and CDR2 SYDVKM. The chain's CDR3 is CASSIQGRGEETQYF. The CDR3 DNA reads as TGTGCCAGCAGTATTCAGGGAAGGGGCGAAGAGACCCAGTACTTC.

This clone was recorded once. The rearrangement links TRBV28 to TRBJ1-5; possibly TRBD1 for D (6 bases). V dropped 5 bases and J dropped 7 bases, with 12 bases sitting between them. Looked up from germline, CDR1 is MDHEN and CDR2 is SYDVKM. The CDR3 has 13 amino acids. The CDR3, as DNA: TGTGCCAGCAGTGGGGGCTACGGACAGCCCCAGCATTTT. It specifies CASSGGYGQPQHF.

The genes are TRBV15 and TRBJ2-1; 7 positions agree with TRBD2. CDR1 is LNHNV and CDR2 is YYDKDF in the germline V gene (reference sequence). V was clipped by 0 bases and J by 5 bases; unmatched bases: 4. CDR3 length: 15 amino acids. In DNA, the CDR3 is TGTGCCACCAGCAGAGATCCCCTAGCGGACAATGAGCAGTTCTTC. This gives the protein CATSRDPLADNEQFF.

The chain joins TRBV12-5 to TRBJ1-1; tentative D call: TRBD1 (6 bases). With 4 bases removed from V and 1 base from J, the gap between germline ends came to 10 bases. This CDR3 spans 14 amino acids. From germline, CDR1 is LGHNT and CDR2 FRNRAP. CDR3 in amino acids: CASGWDITNTEAFF. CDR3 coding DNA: TGTGCTAGTGGTTGGGACATTACGAACACTGAAGCTTTCTTT.

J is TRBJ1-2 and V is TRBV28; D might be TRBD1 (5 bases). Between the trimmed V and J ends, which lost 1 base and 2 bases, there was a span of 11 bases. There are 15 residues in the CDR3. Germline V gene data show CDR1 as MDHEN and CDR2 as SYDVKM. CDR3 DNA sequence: TGTGCCAGCAGTTTATTAAGGGGCCCCAACTATGGCTACACCTTC. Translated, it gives CASSLLRGPNYGYTF.

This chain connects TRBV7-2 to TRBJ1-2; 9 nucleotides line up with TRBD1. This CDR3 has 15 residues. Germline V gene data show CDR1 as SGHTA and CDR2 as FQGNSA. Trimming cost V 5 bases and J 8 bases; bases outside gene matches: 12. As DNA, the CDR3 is TGTGCCAGCAGCGTATTTTCGGGACAGGGATCAGGCTACACCTTC. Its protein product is CASSVFSGQGSGYTF.

CDR3 bases: TGTGCCAGCAGTCACAGGGACGGGGAGCTGTTTTTT. Encoded protein: CASSHRDGELFF. The chain carries TRBV6-5 and TRBJ2-2; tentative D call: TRBD1 (6 bases). The CDR3 covers 12 residues. V dropped 5 bases and J dropped 7 bases, with 8 bases sitting between them. CDR1 is MNHEY, CDR2 SVGAGI, per germline.